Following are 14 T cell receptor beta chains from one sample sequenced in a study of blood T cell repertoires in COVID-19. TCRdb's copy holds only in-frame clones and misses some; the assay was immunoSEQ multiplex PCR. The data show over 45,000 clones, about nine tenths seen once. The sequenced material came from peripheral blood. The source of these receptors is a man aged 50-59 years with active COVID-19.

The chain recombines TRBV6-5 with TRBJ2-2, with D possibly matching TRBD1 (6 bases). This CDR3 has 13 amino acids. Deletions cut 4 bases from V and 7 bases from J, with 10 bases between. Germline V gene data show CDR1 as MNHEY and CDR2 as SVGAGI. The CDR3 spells CASSLQGHGELFF. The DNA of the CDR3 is TGTGCCAGCAGTTTACAGGGTCACGGGGAGCTGTTTTTT.

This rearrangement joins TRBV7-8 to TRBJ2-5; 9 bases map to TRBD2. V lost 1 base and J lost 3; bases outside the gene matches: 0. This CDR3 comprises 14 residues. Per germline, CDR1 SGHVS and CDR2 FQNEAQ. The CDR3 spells CASSLGLAEETQYF. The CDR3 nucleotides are TGTGCCAGCAGCTTAGGACTAGCGGAAGAGACCCAGTACTTC. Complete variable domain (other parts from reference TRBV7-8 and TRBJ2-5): GAGVSQSPRYKVAKRGQDVALRCDPISGHVSLFWYQQALGQGPEFLTYFQNEAQLDKSGLPSDRFFAERPEGSVSTLKIQRTQQEDSAVYLCASSLGLAEETQYFGPGTRLLVL.

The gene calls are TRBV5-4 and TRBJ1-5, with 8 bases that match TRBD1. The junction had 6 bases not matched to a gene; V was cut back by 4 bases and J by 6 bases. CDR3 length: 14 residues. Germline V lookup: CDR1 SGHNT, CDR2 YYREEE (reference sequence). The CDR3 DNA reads TGTGCCAGCAGCGCTGACAGGGGAACTCAGCCCCAGCATTTT. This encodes CASSADRGTQPQHF.

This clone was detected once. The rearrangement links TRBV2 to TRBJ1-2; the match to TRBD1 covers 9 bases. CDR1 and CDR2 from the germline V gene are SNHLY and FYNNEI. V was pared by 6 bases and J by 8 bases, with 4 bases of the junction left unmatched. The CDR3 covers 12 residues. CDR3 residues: CASRQGALGYTF. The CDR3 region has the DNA TGTGCCAGCAGACAGGGGGCTCTCGGCTACACCTTC.

The CDR3: CASGQTSGGAGTQYF. For the CDR3, the DNA is TGTGCCAGCGGACAGACTAGCGGGGGGGCGGGAACGCAGTATTTT. V usage is TRBV2 and J usage is TRBJ2-3, with TRBD2 identical over 14 bases. Germline CDR1 reads SNHLY; CDR2 reads FYNNEI. V was pared by 8 bases and J by 9 bases, with 10 bases of the junction left unmatched. The length of the CDR3 is 15 residues. The full variable domain, rest sourced from reference TRBV2 and TRBJ2-3, is EPEVTQTPSHQVTQMGQEVILRCVPISNHLYFYWYRQILGQKVEFLVSFYNNEISEKSEIFDDQFSVERPDGSNFTLKIRSTKLEDSAMYFCASGQTSGGAGTQYFGPGTRLTVL.

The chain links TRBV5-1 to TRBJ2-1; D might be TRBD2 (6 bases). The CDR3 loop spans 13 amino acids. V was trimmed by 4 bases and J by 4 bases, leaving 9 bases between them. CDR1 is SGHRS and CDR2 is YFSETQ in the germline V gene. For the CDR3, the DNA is TGCGCCAGCAGCCCAGGGACTTACAATGAGCAGTTCTTC. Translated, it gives CASSPGTYNEQFF.

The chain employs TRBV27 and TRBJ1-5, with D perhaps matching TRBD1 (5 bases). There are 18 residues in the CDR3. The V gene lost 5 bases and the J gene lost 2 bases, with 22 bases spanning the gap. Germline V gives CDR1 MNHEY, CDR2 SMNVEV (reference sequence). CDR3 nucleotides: TGTGCCAGCAGTCCCCTGGCAGGGAGGTCTTCTGGCAATCAGCCCCAGCATTTT. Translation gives CASSPLAGRSSGNQPQHF.

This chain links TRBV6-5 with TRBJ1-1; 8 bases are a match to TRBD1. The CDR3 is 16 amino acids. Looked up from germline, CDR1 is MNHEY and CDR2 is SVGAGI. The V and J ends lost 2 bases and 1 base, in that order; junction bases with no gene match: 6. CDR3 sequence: CASSYSFGQGNTEAFF. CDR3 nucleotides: TGTGCCAGCAGTTACAGCTTCGGACAGGGGAACACTGAAGCTTTCTTT.

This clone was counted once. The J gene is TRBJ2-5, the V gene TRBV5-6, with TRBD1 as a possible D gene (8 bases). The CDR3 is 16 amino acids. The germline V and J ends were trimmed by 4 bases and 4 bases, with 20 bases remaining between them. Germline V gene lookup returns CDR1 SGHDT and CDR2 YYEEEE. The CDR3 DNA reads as TGTGCCAGCAGCACAGGGGGGGGGCGTATCAGAGAGACCCAGTACTTC. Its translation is CASSTGGGRIRETQYF.

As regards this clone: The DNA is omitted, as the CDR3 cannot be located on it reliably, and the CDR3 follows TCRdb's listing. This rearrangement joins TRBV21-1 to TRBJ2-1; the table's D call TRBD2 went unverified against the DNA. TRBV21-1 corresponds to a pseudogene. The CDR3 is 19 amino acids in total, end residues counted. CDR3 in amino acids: CASSKCLRFGGGAYNEQFF.

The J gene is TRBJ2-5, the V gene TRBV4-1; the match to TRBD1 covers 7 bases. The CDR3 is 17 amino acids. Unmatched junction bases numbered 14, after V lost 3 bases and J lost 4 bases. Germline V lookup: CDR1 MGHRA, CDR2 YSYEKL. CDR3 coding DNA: TGCGCCAGCAGCCATGCAAGGGCAGGGGGTCTGATAGAGACCCAGTACTTC. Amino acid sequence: CASSHARAGGLIETQYF.

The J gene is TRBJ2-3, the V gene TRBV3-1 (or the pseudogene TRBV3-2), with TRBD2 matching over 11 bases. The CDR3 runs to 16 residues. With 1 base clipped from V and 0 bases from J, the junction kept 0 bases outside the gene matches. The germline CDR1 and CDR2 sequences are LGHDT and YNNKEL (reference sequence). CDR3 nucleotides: TGTGCCAGCAGCCAAGGACTAGCGGGGAGCACAGATACGCAGTATTTT. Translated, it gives CASSQGLAGSTDTQYF.

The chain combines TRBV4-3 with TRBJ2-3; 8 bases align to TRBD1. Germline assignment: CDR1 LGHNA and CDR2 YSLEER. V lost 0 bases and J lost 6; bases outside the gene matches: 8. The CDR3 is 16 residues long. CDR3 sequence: CASSQDRQGAADTQYF. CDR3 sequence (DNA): TGCGCCAGCAGCCAAGATCGGCAGGGGGCTGCCGATACGCAGTATTTT.

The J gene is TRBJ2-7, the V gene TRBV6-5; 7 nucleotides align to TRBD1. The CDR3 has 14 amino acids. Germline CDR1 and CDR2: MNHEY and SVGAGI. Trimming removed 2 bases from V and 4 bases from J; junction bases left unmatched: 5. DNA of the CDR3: TGTGCCAGCAGTTACGGGGACAGTGGGTACGAGCAGTACTTC. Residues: CASSYGDSGYEQYF.